Below, 27 T cell receptor beta chains from the same sample are listed, as sequenced in a study of T cells in Graves' hyperthyroidism and ophthalmopathy. Regions amplified from RNA transcripts were the TCR beta CDR3 regions. HTBI primers were employed in a first-round RT-PCR of the TCR CDR3. TCRdb analysed the multiplex PCR reads with MiXCR anew, one entry per CDR3 protein. Counted here are a few hundred thousand distinct CDR3 sequences, approximately 15% occurring once; the ten biggest clones make up less than 20%. The sequenced material came from blood. These receptors were taken from a woman aged 18-29 years with Graves' hyperthyroidism.

This clonotype showed up just a few times. The CDR3 DNA follows: TGTGCCAGCAGCGTCCCGGGGGAGCAGTACGTC. Translation: CASSVPGEQYV. The rearrangement links TRBV9 to TRBJ2-7, with D perhaps matching TRBD2 (5 bases). Germline V lookup: CDR1 SGDLS, CDR2 YYNGEE. The V and J ends lost 2 bases and 7 bases respectively, with 7 bases between them. The CDR3 is made up of 11 amino acids.

This clonotype was seen repeatedly, ten times or more. This chain joins TRBV2 and TRBJ2-3, with 10 bases fitting TRBD2. CDR3 length: 16 residues. V trimming: 3 bases; J trimming: 3 bases; junction bases outside the gene matches: 6. Germline CDR1 and CDR2: SNHLY and FYNNEI. The CDR3 DNA sequence: TGTGCCAGCAGTGACCCCCAGCGGGAGGGGACAGATACGCAGTATTTT. This gives the protein CASSDPQREGTDTQYF.

As regards this clonotype: A clone one base away is much larger, so this may be a read error. This chain joins TRBV7-2 and TRBJ2-1, with 9 bases aligning to TRBD1. Germline assignment: CDR1 SGHTA and CDR2 FQGNSA. Trimming removed 7 bases from V and 6 bases from J; junction bases left unmatched: 10. CDR3 length: 15 amino acids. CDR3 loop: CASNPGTGLGNEQFF. CDR3 nucleotides: TGTGCCAGCAACCCAGGGACAGGGCTCGGCAATGAGCAGTTCTTC.

V usage is TRBV29-1 and J usage is TRBJ2-2; the match to TRBD2 covers 14 bases. J lost 3 bases, V lost 1 base, and 4 bases had no gene match. The CDR3 sequence is 17 residues long. The germline V gene has CDR1 SQVTM and CDR2 ANQGSEA. CDR3 loop: CSVEGTGLAGDTGELFF. The CDR3 nucleotides read TGCAGCGTTGAAGGAACGGGACTAGCGGGAGACACCGGGGAGCTGTTTTTT.

This clonotype was seen more than once but under ten times. The chain carries TRBV25-1 and TRBJ1-1; 9 positions agree with TRBD1. Unmatched junction bases numbered 6, after V lost 1 base and J lost 3 bases. CDR1 is MGHDK and CDR2 is SYGVNS in the germline V gene. The CDR3 runs to 16 residues. CDR3 loop: CASSEFTGGWDTEAFF. Written as DNA, the CDR3 is TGTGCCAGCAGTGAATTTACAGGGGGCTGGGACACTGAAGCTTTCTTT.

This clonotype appeared a few times. The chain is built from TRBV30 and TRBJ2-7; TRBD2 might be the D (7 bases). Germline-derived CDR1 and CDR2 are GTSNPN and SVGIG (reference sequence). The CDR3 sequence is 14 residues long. V lost 8 bases and J lost 2, with 19 bases in between. The CDR3 DNA sequence: TGTGCCATAGAAAAGGGGGGAGGGCCCTACGAGCAGTACGTC. Translated, it gives CAIEKGGGPYEQYV.

This clonotype showed up many times. This sequence joins TRBV19 and TRBJ1-1; TRBD1 matches at 7 bases. Germline V gene sequence: CDR1 LNHDA, CDR2 SQIVND (reference sequence). V lost 2 bases and J lost 0; bases outside the gene matches: 6. This CDR3 has 16 residues. The CDR3 sequence is CASSIKQGNMNTEAFF. CDR3 DNA sequence: TGTGCCAGTAGTATAAAACAGGGGAACATGAACACTGAAGCTTTCTTT.

This clonotype was observed at least ten times. This chain connects TRBV29-1 to TRBJ2-7, with 7 bases matching TRBD2. V lost 3 bases, J lost 4 bases, and 9 bases stayed unmatched. There are 14 residues in the CDR3. Per germline, CDR1 SQVTM and CDR2 ANQGSEA. The DNA of the CDR3 is TGCAGCGTTGAGGAGGGGAGGGGACCTTACGAGCAGTACTTC. It is translated as CSVEEGRGPYEQYF.

This chain connects TRBV19 to TRBJ2-5, with D tentatively TRBD2 (5 bases). CDR1 is LNHDA and CDR2 is SQIVND in the germline V gene (reference sequence). The CDR3 extends over 14 amino acids. Trimming cost V 4 bases and J 0 bases, with 9 bases left between them. CDR3 residues: CASSTPGNQETQYF. The CDR3 coding sequence is TGTGCCAGTAGTACCCCGGGAAACCAAGAGACCCAGTACTTC.

This clonotype was seen more than once but under ten times. The CDR3 spells CASRGGQDSYEQYF. The DNA for the CDR3 is TGTGCCAGCAGAGGGGGACAGGACTCCTACGAGCAGTACTTC. This chain uses TRBV6-1 with TRBJ2-7; 8 nucleotides match TRBD1. Trimming cost V 6 bases and J 0 bases; bases outside gene matches: 4. The CDR3 totals 14 residues. Germline loops: CDR1 MNHNS, CDR2 SASEGT.

This clonotype was detected ten times or more. Compared with germline, one end of the junction differs, possibly owing to a read error. The chain recombines TRBV6-2 or TRBV6-3 with TRBJ2-1, with TRBD2 matching 7 bases. The CDR3 sequence is 14 residues long. CDR1 is MNHEY and CDR2 is SVGEGT in the germline V gene. The CDR3 DNA is TGTGCCAGCAGCTACTCCGGGACTAACAATGAGCAGTTCTTC. This encodes CASSYSGTNNEQFF.

At least ten counts were recorded for this clonotype. The CDR3 sequence: CASIAGPLQDTQYF. The CDR3 DNA reads TGTGCCAGCATAGCGGGACCTCTTCAAGATACGCAGTATTTT. The chain combines TRBV11-2 with TRBJ2-3; 8 bases are shared with TRBD2. From germline, CDR1 is SGHAT and CDR2 FQNNGV. The CDR3 runs 14 residues. J lost 5 bases, V lost 7 bases, and 8 bases had no gene match.

The rearrangement uses TRBV27 and TRBJ2-5; D is possibly TRBD2 (5 bases). CDR3 length equals 16 residues. From germline, CDR1 is MNHEY and CDR2 SMNVEV (reference sequence). Trimming took 1 base from V and 9 from J, leaving 21 bases between them. The CDR3 sequence is CASSLLWEPDSEAQYF. CDR3 nucleotides: TGTGCCAGCAGTTTATTATGGGAGCCAGATTCGGAGGCCCAGTACTTC.

The chain carries TRBV19 and TRBJ1-1; 7 nucleotides match TRBD1. The CDR3 has 15 residues. With 0 bases clipped from V and 6 bases from J, the junction kept 7 bases outside the gene matches. Germline values: CDR1 LNHDA, CDR2 SQIVND (reference sequence). The CDR3 DNA follows: TGTGCCAGTAGTATAGAGACAGGGCCTCTGTCTGAAGCTTTCTTT. Its translation is CASSIETGPLSEAFF.

Ten or more counts support this clonotype. The chain is built from TRBV9 and TRBJ2-3; D is ambiguous. CDR3 length: 13 residues. In germline, CDR1 is SGDLS, CDR2 YYNGEE. V lost 3 bases to trimming and J lost 6 bases, with 11 bases between them. The CDR3 nucleotides are TGTGCCAGCAGCGCCAAACAGTCCGATACGCAGTATTTT. Its translation: CASSAKQSDTQYF.

There are many counts of this clonotype. The chain has TRBV3-1 and TRBJ2-1, with 10 positions matching TRBD2. Looked up from germline, CDR1 is LGHDT and CDR2 is YNNKEL (reference sequence). The V segment lost 2 bases and the J segment 7 bases; nucleotides outside the gene matches: 8. The CDR3 extends over 16 amino acids. The CDR3: CASSQPSGRAPNEQFF. As DNA, the CDR3 is TGTGCCAGCAGCCAACCCAGCGGGAGGGCCCCTAATGAGCAGTTCTTC.

This clonotype was counted at least ten times. This chain connects TRBV7-2 to TRBJ2-5; D gene unclear. The CDR3 covers 12 residues. The V gene's germline CDR1 is SGHTA and CDR2 FQGNSA. V was pared by 1 base and J by 6 bases, with 6 bases between. The CDR3 here is CASSLDAKTQYF. For the CDR3, the DNA is TGTGCCAGCAGCTTAGACGCGAAGACCCAGTACTTC.

This clonotype was seen more than once but under ten times. This chain's CDR3 is CASSQPRDRDSGANVLTF. The DNA of the CDR3 is TGCGCCAGCAGCCAACCCCGGGACAGGGATTCTGGGGCCAACGTCCTGACTTTC. The chain uses TRBV4-1 and TRBJ2-6; the match to TRBD1 covers 9 bases. Germline CDR1 is MGHRA and CDR2 is YSYEKL. This CDR3 has 18 amino acids. The V and J ends lost 2 bases and 1 base, in that order; junction bases with no gene match: 6.

This clonotype occurred many times. CDR3 in amino acids: CASSPDPGQASNQPQHF. DNA for the CDR3: TGTGCCAGCAGTCCTGATCCGGGACAGGCTAGCAATCAGCCCCAGCATTTT. The gene calls are TRBV2 and TRBJ1-5; 8 nucleotides align to TRBD1. V was pared by 5 bases and J by 0 bases, with 9 bases of the junction left unmatched. Germline V gene sequence: CDR1 SNHLY, CDR2 FYNNEI. The CDR3 has 17 amino acids.

The chain has TRBV20-1 and TRBJ2-7; D is uncertain. The V gene lost 4 bases and the J gene lost 2 bases, with 15 bases spanning the gap. The germline gives CDR1 DFQATT, CDR2 SNEGSKA (reference sequence). CDR3 size: 14 residues. The CDR3 is CSAISGESTYEQYF. In DNA form, the CDR3 reads TGCAGTGCTATAAGTGGAGAGTCAACCTACGAGCAGTACTTC.

There are many counts of this clonotype. V and J are TRBV30 and TRBJ1-6, with 7 bases lining up with TRBD1. CDR1 is GTSNPN and CDR2 is SVGIG in the germline V gene (reference sequence). With V trimmed by 4 bases and J by 7 bases, 4 bases remained unmatched. The CDR3 contains 13 residues. CDR3 residues: CAWIVGGNSPLHF. As DNA, the CDR3 is TGTGCCTGGATTGTAGGGGGCAATTCACCCCTCCACTTT. The whole variable domain, remainder taken from reference TRBV30 and TRBJ1-6, is SQTIHQWPATLVQPVGSPLSLECTVEGTSNPNLYWYRQAAGRGLQLLFYSVGIGQISSEVPQNLSASRPQDRQFILSSKKLLLSDSGFYLCAWIVGGNSPLHFGNGTRLTVT.

This clonotype was seen ten or more times. The chain carries TRBV24-1 and TRBJ1-2; D is unclear. V gave up 2 bases and J gave up 3 bases, with 3 bases separating them. CDR1 and CDR2 (germline): KGHDR, SFDVKD. This CDR3 contains 12 residues. CDR3 amino acids: CATSDSYYGYTF. In DNA form, the CDR3 reads TGTGCCACCAGTGATTCCTACTATGGCTACACCTTC.

The gene calls are TRBV2 and TRBJ2-2, with TRBD2 identical over 9 bases. Germline values: CDR1 SNHLY, CDR2 FYNNEI. The CDR3 sequence is 16 residues long. V was clipped by 7 bases and J by 5 bases; unmatched bases: 11. Written as DNA, the CDR3 is TGTGCCAGCAAAAAAATGGCTAGCGGGGAAACCGGGGAGCTGTTTTTT. Its protein product is CASKKMASGETGELFF.

This clonotype was picked up many times. J is TRBJ2-7 and V is TRBV2; unclear D gene. Germline V gene lookup returns CDR1 SNHLY and CDR2 FYNNEI. This CDR3 spans 12 amino acids. V lost 6 bases and J lost 3, with 9 bases in between. The CDR3 reads CASRPYNYEQYF. CDR3 bases: TGTGCCAGCAGACCCTATAACTACGAGCAGTACTTC.

As regards this clonotype: This may be a read error, as it is one base from a much larger clone. The chain combines TRBV7-3 with TRBJ2-3; D call uncertain. V was clipped by 1 base and J by 4 bases, with 6 bases between them. CDR1 and CDR2 (germline): SGHTA, FQGTGA. This CDR3 spans 13 amino acids. The CDR3 coding sequence is TGTGCCAGCAGCTTAATGTTACCAGATACGCAGTATTTT. This gives the protein CASSLMLPDTQYF. Variable domain in full (rest from reference TRBV7-3 and TRBJ2-3): GAGVSQTPSNKVTEKGKYVELRCDPISGHTALYWYRQSLGQGPEFLIYFQGTGAADDSGLPNDRFFAVRPEGSVSTLKIQRTERGDSAVYLCASSLMLPDTQYFGPGTRLTVL.

The table lists this clonotype with a few counts. The chain combines TRBV30 with TRBJ2-7; 7 nucleotides agree with TRBD2. Germline-derived CDR1 and CDR2 are GTSNPN and SVGIG (reference sequence). The CDR3 is 13 amino acids. The V and J ends lost 8 bases and 1 base, in that order; junction bases with no gene match: 8. The CDR3 region has the DNA TGTGCCGCACCGACCGGGAGGTCCTACGAGCAGTACGTC. Translating it yields CAAPTGRSYEQYV.

Remarks on this clonotype: The final CDR3 position lacks the conserved phenylalanine or tryptophan, pointing to a likely read error. The chain links TRBV7-3 to TRBJ2-5; the D gene is possibly TRBD2 (6 bases). With 1 base removed from V and 1 base from J, the gap between germline ends came to 10 bases. This CDR3 is 15 amino acids long. Germline CDR1 and CDR2: SGHTA and FQGTGA. In nucleotides, the CDR3 is TGTGCCAGCAGCTTAATAGGGCGGGGCCAAGAGACCCAGTACCTC. Translating it yields CASSLIGRGQETQYL.